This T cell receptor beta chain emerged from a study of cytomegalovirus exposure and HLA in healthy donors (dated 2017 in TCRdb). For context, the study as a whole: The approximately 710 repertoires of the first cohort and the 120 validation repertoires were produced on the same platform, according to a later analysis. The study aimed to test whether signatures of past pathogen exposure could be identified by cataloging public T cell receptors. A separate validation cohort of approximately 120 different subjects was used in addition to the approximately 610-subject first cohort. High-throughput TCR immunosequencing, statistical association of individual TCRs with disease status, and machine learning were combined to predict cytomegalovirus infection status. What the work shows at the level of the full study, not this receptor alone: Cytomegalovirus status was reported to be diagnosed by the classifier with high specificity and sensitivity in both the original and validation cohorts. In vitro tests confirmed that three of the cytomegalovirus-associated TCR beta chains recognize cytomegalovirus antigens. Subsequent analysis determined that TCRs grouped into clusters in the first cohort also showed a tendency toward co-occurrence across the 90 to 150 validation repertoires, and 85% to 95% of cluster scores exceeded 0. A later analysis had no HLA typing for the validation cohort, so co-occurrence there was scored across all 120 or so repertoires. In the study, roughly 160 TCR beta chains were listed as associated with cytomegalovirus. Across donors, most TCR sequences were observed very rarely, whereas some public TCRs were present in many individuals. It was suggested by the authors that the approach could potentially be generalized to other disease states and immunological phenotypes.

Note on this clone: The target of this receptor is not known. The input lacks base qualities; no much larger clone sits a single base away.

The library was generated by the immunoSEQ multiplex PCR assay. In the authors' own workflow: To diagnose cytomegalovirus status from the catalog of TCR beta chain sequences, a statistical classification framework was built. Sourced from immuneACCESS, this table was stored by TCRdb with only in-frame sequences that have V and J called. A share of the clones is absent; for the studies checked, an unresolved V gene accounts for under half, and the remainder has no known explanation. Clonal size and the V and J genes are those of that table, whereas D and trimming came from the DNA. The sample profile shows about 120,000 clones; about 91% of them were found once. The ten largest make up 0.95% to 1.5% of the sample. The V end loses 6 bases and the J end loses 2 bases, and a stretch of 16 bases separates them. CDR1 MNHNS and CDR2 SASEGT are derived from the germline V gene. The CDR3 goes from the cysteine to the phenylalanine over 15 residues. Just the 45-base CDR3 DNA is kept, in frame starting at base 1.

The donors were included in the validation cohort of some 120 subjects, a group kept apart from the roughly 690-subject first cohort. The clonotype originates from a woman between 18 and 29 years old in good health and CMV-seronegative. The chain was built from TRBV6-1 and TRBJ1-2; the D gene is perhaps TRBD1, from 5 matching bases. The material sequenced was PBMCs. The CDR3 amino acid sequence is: CASRRDSYQNYGYTF. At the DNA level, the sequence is TGTGCCAGCAGACGAGACAGTTACCAAAACTATGGCTACACCTTC.